Presented here are 15 T cell receptor beta chains from one specimen sequenced in a study of monozygotic twins with inflammatory bowel disease. No DNA is given; TCRdb re-called the 5' RACE reads and lists each CDR3 protein once. The sample totals under 130,000 distinct CDR3 sequences. The sequencing sample was made of blood. These receptors all stem from a human donor with ulcerative colitis or Crohn's disease, or a healthy co-twin of an affected twin (not recorded which).

The rearrangement joins TRBV28 to TRBJ2-7; without DNA, the TCRdb call of TRBD1 cannot be checked. CDR3 size: 11 residues. CDR1 and CDR2 (germline): MDHEN, SYDVKM. CDR3 loop: CASSLRGAQYF.

The V and J genes are TRBV29-1 and TRBJ2-2; without DNA, the TCRdb call of TRBD1 cannot be checked. The CDR3 length is 13 residues. Germline values: CDR1 SQVTM, CDR2 ANQGSEA. The CDR3 is CSVGTLNTGELFF.

The genes are TRBV3-1 and TRBJ1-5; no DNA is available, so the TRBD1 call from TCRdb remains unchecked. Germline-derived CDR1 and CDR2 are LGHDT and YNNKEL (reference sequence). The CDR3 extends over 15 amino acids. CDR3 residues: CASSPHLSSSQPQHF.

V is TRBV14 and J is TRBJ2-3. The CDR3 loop spans 14 amino acids. Per germline, CDR1 SGHDN and CDR2 FVKESK. The CDR3 loop is CASSQVFRPDTQYF.

This chain links TRBV14 with TRBJ2-7; as DNA is missing, the TRBD1 call by TCRdb cannot be tested. CDR1 is SGHDN, CDR2 FVKESK, per germline. The CDR3 totals 14 residues. CDR3 sequence reads: CASSPGTGLYEQYF.

The genes are TRBV20-1 and TRBJ1-6. The V gene's germline CDR1 is DFQATT and CDR2 SNEGSKA (reference sequence). CDR3 length: 15 amino acids. The CDR3 loop is CSARDHWGDNSPLHF.

The chain is built from TRBV20-1 and TRBJ2-1; with no DNA, the TCRdb D assignment of TRBD2 cannot be verified. Germline V gives CDR1 DFQATT, CDR2 SNEGSKA (reference sequence). The CDR3 sequence is 17 residues long. CDR3 loop: CSALAGGLMNHYNEQFF.

The chain recombines TRBV18 with TRBJ1-5; TCRdb lists TRBD1, though no DNA is available to test this call. This CDR3 contains 17 residues. CDR1 and CDR2 (germline): KGHSH, LQKENI. The CDR3 loop is CASSTRGGAASNQPQHF.

The CDR3 sequence is CASSLDQTDTQYF. This chain joins TRBV7-9 and TRBJ2-3. The germline CDR1 and CDR2 sequences are SEHNR and FQNEAQ (reference sequence). This CDR3 comprises 13 residues.

This chain links TRBV7-2 with TRBJ2-4; TCRdb outputs TRBD1, but without DNA this stays unchecked. CDR3 length: 15 residues. The germline V gene has CDR1 SGHTA and CDR2 FQGNSA. The CDR3 spells CASRGGTGGKNIQYF.

This chain connects TRBV5-4 to TRBJ2-7; TCRdb names TRBD1, which stays unverified in the absence of DNA. The germline V gene has CDR1 SGHNT and CDR2 YYREEE (reference sequence). The CDR3 runs 15 residues. The CDR3: CASSFDGTGYYEQYF. The entire variable domain, with the rest obtained from reference TRBV5-4 and TRBJ2-7, is as follows: ETGVTQSPTHLIKTRGQQVTLRCSSQSGHNTVSWYQQALGQGPQFIFQYYREEENGRGNFPPRFSGLQFPNYSSELNVNALELDDSALYLCASSFDGTGYYEQYFGPGTRLTVT.

The rearrangement joins TRBV7-2 to TRBJ2-3. This CDR3 contains 16 residues. Looked up from germline, CDR1 is SGHTA and CDR2 is FQGNSA. This CDR3 reads CASRGRERLALDTQYF.

The chain is built from TRBV6-2 or TRBV6-3 and TRBJ2-3; with no DNA, the TCRdb D assignment of TRBD1 cannot be verified. The germline CDR1 and CDR2 sequences are MNHEY and SVGEGT. This CDR3 spans 14 amino acids. The chain's CDR3 is CASINQGGGRGQYF.

The chain couples TRBV5-6 to TRBJ2-5; the D call from TCRdb, TRBD1, cannot be confirmed without DNA. The germline CDR1 and CDR2 sequences are SGHDT and YYEEEE. This CDR3 has 14 amino acids. CDR3 sequence: CASSLAGGKETQYF.

The chain recombines TRBV6-2 or TRBV6-3 with TRBJ2-2; TCRdb names TRBD1, which stays unverified in the absence of DNA. From germline, CDR1 is MNHEY and CDR2 SVGEGT. This CDR3 is 13 amino acids long. The CDR3 sequence is CASKRGYTGELFF.